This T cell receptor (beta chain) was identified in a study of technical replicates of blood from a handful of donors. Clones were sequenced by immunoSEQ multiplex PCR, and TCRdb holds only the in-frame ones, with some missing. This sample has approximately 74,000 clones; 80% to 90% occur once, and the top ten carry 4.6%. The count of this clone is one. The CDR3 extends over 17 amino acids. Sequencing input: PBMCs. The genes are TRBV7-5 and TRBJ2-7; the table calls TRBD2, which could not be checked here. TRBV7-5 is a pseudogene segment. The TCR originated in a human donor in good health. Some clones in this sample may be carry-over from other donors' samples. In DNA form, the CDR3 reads TGTGTCAGAAGCGCCGGGACTAGCGGGGAGAACTCCTACGAGCAGTACTTC. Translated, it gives CVRSAGTSGENSYEQYF.